The source of this T cell receptor beta chain is a study of OX40 agonist ivuxolimab in advanced cancers. Profiled with immunoSEQ multiplex PCR; TCRdb holds only in-frame clones, not every one. The sample has about 85,000 clones, approximately 86% seen once. Study observations and caveats: The mean number of expanded clones was higher in CD8+ T cells than in CD4+.

With regard to this clone: Its antigen is still unknown.

This CDR3 is 13 amino acids long. V was clipped by 6 bases and J by 5 bases; unmatched bases: 7. CDR1 is KGHSH, CDR2 LQKENI, per germline. The sequence derives from an adult with an advanced solid tumor such as melanoma, head and neck, liver or kidney cancer. V usage is TRBV18 and J usage is TRBJ2-7; TRBD1 aligns across 7 bases. Sequenced material: CD4+ or CD8+ T cells sorted from blood, taken in a trial of the OX40 agonist ivuxolimab. In DNA form, the CDR3 reads TGTGCCAGCTCCCAGGGGGTTCAGAACGAGCAGTACTTC. This gives the protein CASSQGVQNEQYF.